The present T cell receptor beta chain was sequenced within a study of T-cell memory formation after mild COVID-19 (dated by TCRdb to the early 2020s). Looking at the study overall: TCR sequence clusters from the two donors were found to be largely donor specific. T-cell clones expanding and contracting after mild COVID-19 in a couple of donors were tracked by longitudinal TCRalpha and TCRbeta repertoire sequencing. Two young, previously healthy adult volunteers, one female and one male, were included in the cohort.

Ficoll-Paque density gradient centrifugation was used to isolate PBMCs. On this clonotype itself: Its target antigen remains unknown. Base qualities are not recorded, but no much larger clone differs from it by a single base.

These reads were obtained on an Illumina NovaSeq 6000. Using 5'RACE with constant-segment primers, TCRalpha and TCRbeta cDNA libraries were constructed, with sample barcodes and unique molecular identifiers added in the process. RNA was extracted from every sample with Trizol reagent. Libraries were amplified in two PCR steps, with a second sample barcode and Illumina TruSeq adapters added in the second step. The libraries were sequenced on an Illumina NovaSeq using 2 x 150 bp paired-end reads. The study's processing was this. Demultiplexing of reads and collapsing into UMI-guided consensus sequences were performed with migec v1.2.7. Using mixcr v2.1.11, UMI consensuses were aligned to TRA and TRB V and J templates and then assembled into clonotypes. Expanded or contracted clonotypes were those called significant by both edgeR and NoisET, with noise models trained on biological replicates. edgeR calls used a false discovery rate-adjusted p below 0.01 and a log2 fold-change threshold of 1. PCA with hierarchical clustering of max-normalized trajectories of the 1000 most abundant clonotypes was used as exploratory dynamics analysis. Separately sequenced CD4+ and CD8+ repertoires were used to assign a CD4 or CD8 phenotype to each responding clone. The raw public data were reprocessed by TCRdb itself: fastp quality trimming at Q25, MiXCR clonotype calling, in-frame beta chains only. CDR3 protein duplicates are merged, each entry listing the most common genes and DNA. TCRdb, rather than the study authors, made the V and J calls. This sample has some 150,000 distinct CDR3 sequences in its table, and 15% to 20% of those were observed once. Approximately 2.4% of the sample is held by the ten biggest clonotypes.

General conclusions and limits of the study: Contracting CD4+ clones were located mainly in the CM and EM memory subsets, whereas CD8+ clones were found to be enriched in EMRA. The study included only a couple of mild cases, and larger cohorts that include severe cases with pre-infection samples were judged to be necessary. SARS-CoV-2 specificity was not confirmed for the second-wave clones peaking on day 37. Clones contracting from day 15 to 85 had balanced CD4/CD8 phenotypes, while a second wave expanding from day 15 to 37 was biased towards CD4+. Some responding clones were detected in pre-infection memory, which suggested that pre-existing cross-reactive memory T cells had joined the SARS-CoV-2 response.

After removal of 3 bases from V and 4 bases from J, the junction retains 3 bases not matched to a gene. The germline V gene (reference sequence) gives CDR1 as MNHEY and CDR2 as SMNVEV. The CDR3 runs 15 residues from the cysteine to the phenylalanine. Here the CDR3 DNA is all that survives: 45 bases in frame from base 1. The clonotype was recovered from an adult woman who had mild COVID-19 (a few samples of this study predate the infection). The sample titles of this study are shuffled in the database, so cell type and time point are left out; the donor was told from shared clones. The material sequenced was PBMCs or a T cell subset sorted from them (not recorded which). The sequence links TRBV27 to TRBJ1-4; a stretch of 9 junction bases matches TRBD1. The sequenced DNA is TGTGCCAGCAGTTTCCGGGGACAGGGTAATGAAAAACTGTTTTTT. Translated, this is CASSFRGQGNEKLFF.